This T cell receptor beta chain was documented in a study of T cell repertoires in cytomegalovirus infection. Background on the study: CMV epitopes, recently identified HLA-C-restricted and well-studied HLA-B-restricted, were used. Study-level findings and limits: Based on cumulative public TCR beta family frequency, carriers of CMV plus the relevant HLA were identified. HLA-C-restricted CMV-specific TCR beta clonotypes prevailed in the ex vivo response.

The V gene's germline CDR1 is WNHNN and CDR2 SYGVQD (reference sequence). The CDR3 is 12 residues long. Between the trimmed V and J ends, which lost 7 bases and 2 bases, there was a span of 6 bases. TCRdb fed the reads into MiXCR, producing one record per CDR3 protein. Counted here are roughly 350,000 distinct CDR3 sequences, just under 35% occurring once; the ten biggest clones make up about 13%. With respect to this clonotype: The antigen is unknown.

Here the sequenced sample was cultured PBMCs, taken from culture after CMV antigen stimulation. The TCR sequence derives from a human donor in good health (CMV status not recorded). Some clones in this sample may be carry-over from other donors' samples. The chain recombines TRBV10-1 with TRBJ1-3; no clear D gene. The CDR3 DNA reads TGCGCCAGCAAGGGAACTGGAAACACCATATATTTT. Amino acids: CASKGTGNTIYF.